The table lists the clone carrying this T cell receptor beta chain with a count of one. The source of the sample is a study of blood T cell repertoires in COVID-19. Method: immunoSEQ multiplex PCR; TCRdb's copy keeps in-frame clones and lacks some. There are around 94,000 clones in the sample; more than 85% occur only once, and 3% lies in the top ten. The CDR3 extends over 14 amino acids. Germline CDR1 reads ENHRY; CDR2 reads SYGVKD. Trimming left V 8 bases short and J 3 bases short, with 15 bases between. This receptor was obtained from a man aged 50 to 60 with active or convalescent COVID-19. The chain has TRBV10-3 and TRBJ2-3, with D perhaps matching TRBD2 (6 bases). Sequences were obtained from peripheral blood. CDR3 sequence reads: CAIRPRGETDTQYF. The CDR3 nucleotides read TGTGCCATCCGACCGCGGGGAGAAACAGATACGCAGTATTTT.